This T cell receptor beta chain derives from a study of technical replicates of blood from several donors. There are 12 residues in the CDR3. Trimming pared 5 bases from V and 1 base from J, leaving 3 bases between. The V gene's germline CDR1 is GTSNPN and CDR2 SVGIG (reference sequence). The repertoire was sequenced with immunoSEQ multiplex PCR; TCRdb's copy has only in-frame clones and lacks some. The table records some 89,000 clones, about 95% of them present only once. The chain recombines TRBV30 with TRBJ2-6; no reliable D call. Sequencing was carried out using T cells isolated from PBMCs. The clonotype comes from a human donor in good health. The CDR3 reads CAWVSGANVLTF. The CDR3 nucleotides read TGTGCCTGGGTATCTGGGGCCAACGTCCTGACTTTC.